The clone carrying this TCR beta chain has ten or more counts. Antigen: not known. This record belongs to a study of T-cell reconstitution after alpha-beta-depleted transplantation in children. Preparation of the TCRbeta library used unique molecular identifiers. TCRdb reprocessed the PCR reads with MiXCR, giving one entry per CDR3 protein. Here the sample spans 500,000 to 750,000 distinct CDR3 sequences, 13% being singletons. General study findings and limits: Surviving recipient T cells and thymic progenitors underlay high day-60 TCRbeta diversity in some patients. T-cell counts and diversity at one year post-transplant came mainly from newly produced T cells. Roughly two months post-transplant, alpha-beta T cells reportedly originated from several hundred graft clones that had expanded.

Germline V gene lookup returns CDR1 MDHEN and CDR2 SYDVKM. This CDR3 is built from 14 residues. The J segment lost 2 bases and the V segment lost 5 bases, leaving 4 bases of the junction unmatched. The receptor was derived from a male patient aged 10 to 17 who had a stem cell transplant for acute myeloid leukemia, so the T cells may come from the graft donor. The input for sequencing was PBMCs, mostly from graft donor cells, taken 360 days after TCRalphabeta/CD19-depleted stem cell transplant. This chain connects TRBV28 to TRBJ2-7; 9 bases fit TRBD1. The CDR3 spells CASSVTGGPYEQYF. CDR3 DNA sequence: TGTGCCAGCAGTGTCACAGGGGGCCCCTACGAGCAGTACTTC.